Listed below are T cell receptor beta chains from one sample, sequenced in a study of technical replicates of blood from a few donors. The data were produced by immunoSEQ multiplex PCR, yet TCRdb's version contains in-frame clones alone and is incomplete. The table records about 76,000 clones, about 86% of them present only once. The sample comprised PBMCs. These receptors all come from a human donor in good health. Some clones in this sample may be carry-over from other donors' samples. Each CDR3 is given with its conserved first and last residue.

J: TRBJ2-5
V: TRBV5-1
CDR3: CASSLGAGQETQYF

J: TRBJ1-1
V: TRBV5-1
CDR3: CASTPDRVNTEAFF

J: TRBJ1-2
V: TRBV10-1
CDR3: CASLGRGDGYTF

J: TRBJ2-7
V: TRBV4-3
CDR3: CASSQDSGYEQYF

J: TRBJ2-1
V: TRBV5-1
CDR3: CASSPTSGNNEQFF

J: TRBJ2-5
V: TRBV4-1
CDR3: CASSQLAGSFETQYF

J: TRBJ2-3
V: TRBV6-5
CDR3: CALLQAVPPQYF

J: TRBJ2-5
V: TRBV5-1
CDR3: CASSRPGGGETQYF

J: TRBJ2-7
V: TRBV7-8
CDR3: CASSVGLAVTYEQYF

J: TRBJ2-5
V: TRBV4-1
CDR3: CASSQGQGPVRETQYF

J: TRBJ1-6
V: TRBV19
CDR3: CASYSGGPGTPLHF

J: TRBJ2-5
V: TRBV20-1
CDR3: CSAWGGETQYF

J: TRBJ2-3
V: TRBV7-9
CDR3: CASSASTSGYSTDTQYF

J: TRBJ2-7
V: TRBV28
CDR3: CASGPGGRSYEQYF

J: TRBJ2-2
V: TRBV5-1
CDR3: CASSKREVANTGELFF

J: TRBJ1-4
V: TRBV4-2
CDR3: CASSQPGQGATNEKLFF

J: TRBJ1-6
V: TRBV6-5
CDR3: CASSFNRAGNSPLHF

J: TRBJ1-6
V: TRBV10-2
CDR3: CASSRDRDTSPLHF

J: TRBJ2-7
V: TRBV7-9
CDR3: CASSLGGGYEQYF

J: TRBJ1-1
V: TRBV6-5
CDR3: CASSYAVGGNTEAFF

J: TRBJ1-2
V: TRBV7-6
CDR3: CASSLEGTGFGGYTF

J: TRBJ1-6
V: TRBV9
CDR3: CASSSDGGGEISSPLHF

J: TRBJ2-1
V: TRBV6-6
CDR3: CASSTDSPPFF

J: TRBJ2-5
V: TRBV11-3
CDR3: CASRDGAGETQYF

J: NA
V: TRBV30
CDR3: CASGQSSYEQYF

J: TRBJ2-5
V: TRBV30
CDR3: CAWSVRTGIRETQYF

J: TRBJ1-2
V: TRBV27
CDR3: CASSSWWTDRSSNYGYTF

J: TRBJ2-2
V: TRBV4-3
CDR3: CASSQARDRYTGELFF

J: TRBJ2-5
V: TRBV4-3
CDR3: CASSQGLAGTQETQYF

J: TRBJ2-3
V: TRBV7-9
CDR3: CASSLTSGITDTQYF

J: TRBJ2-4
V: TRBV6-1
CDR3: CASSWDRADIQYF

J: TRBJ2-7
V: TRBV10-3
CDR3: CAISVGQSSYEQYF

J: TRBJ1-1
V: TRBV19
CDR3: CASSGSPVDSQAGTEAFF

J: TRBJ1-3
V: TRBV9
CDR3: CASSVDSRPSFENTIYF

J: TRBJ2-1
V: TRBV5-1
CDR3: CASSFSGNEQFF

J: TRBJ1-1
V: TRBV7-2
CDR3: CASSPGTMNTEAFF

J: TRBJ1-2
V: TRBV6-1
CDR3: CASGTSNYGYTF

J: TRBJ2-7
V: TRBV4-2
CDR3: CASSQVLASRGNYEQYF

J: TRBJ1-2
V: TRBV19
CDR3: CASSPGGGYTF

J: TRBJ2-3
V: TRBV5-1
CDR3: CASSLATSTDTQYF

J: TRBJ2-5
V: TRBV4-3
CDR3: CASSQMPGQETQYF

J: TRBJ2-1
V: TRBV11-2
CDR3: CASSRRAQYNEQFF

J: TRBJ2-5
V: TRBV6-5
CDR3: CASSYVSGGGWTQYF

J: TRBJ2-3
V: TRBV13
CDR3: CASSLALPLAGATDTQYF

J: TRBJ1-1
V: TRBV29-1
CDR3: CSVDRDRGFGTEAFF

J: TRBJ2-7
V: TRBV7-9
CDR3: CASSPLRDRGYEQYF

J: TRBJ1-2
V: TRBV7-8
CDR3: CASSLARGAGGVYNYGYTF